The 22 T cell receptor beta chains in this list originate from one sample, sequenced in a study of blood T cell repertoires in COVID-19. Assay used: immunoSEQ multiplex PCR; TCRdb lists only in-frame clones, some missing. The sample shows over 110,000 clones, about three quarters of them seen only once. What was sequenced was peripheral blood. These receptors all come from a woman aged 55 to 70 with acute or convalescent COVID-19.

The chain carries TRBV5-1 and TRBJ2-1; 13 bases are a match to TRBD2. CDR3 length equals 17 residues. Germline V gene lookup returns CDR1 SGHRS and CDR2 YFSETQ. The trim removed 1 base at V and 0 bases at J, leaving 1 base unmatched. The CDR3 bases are TGCGCCAGCAGCTTGACTAGCGGGAGGGCCTCCTACAATGAGCAGTTCTTC. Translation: CASSLTSGRASYNEQFF.

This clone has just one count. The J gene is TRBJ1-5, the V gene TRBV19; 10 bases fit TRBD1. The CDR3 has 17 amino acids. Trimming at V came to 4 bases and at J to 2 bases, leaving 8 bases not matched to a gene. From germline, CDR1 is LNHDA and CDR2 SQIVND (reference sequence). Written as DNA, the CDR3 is TGTGCCAGTAGTACCCTGACAGGGGGCAGGGGCAATCAGCCCCAGCATTTT. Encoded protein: CASSTLTGGRGNQPQHF.

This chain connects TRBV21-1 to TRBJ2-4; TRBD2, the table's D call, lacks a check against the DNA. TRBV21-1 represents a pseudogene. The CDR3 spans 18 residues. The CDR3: CASSPKSGPSLAKNIQYF. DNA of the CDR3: TGTGCCAGCAGCCCAAAGAGTGGTCCCTCACTAGCCAAAAACATTCAGTACTTC.

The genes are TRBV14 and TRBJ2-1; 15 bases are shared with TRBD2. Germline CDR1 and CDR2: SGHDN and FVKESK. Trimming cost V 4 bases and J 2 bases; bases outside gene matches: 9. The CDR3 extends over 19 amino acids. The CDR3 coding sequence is TGTGCCAGCAGCCCCTCCTTGGGGACTAGCGGGGGGACCTACAATGAGCAGTTCTTC. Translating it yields CASSPSLGTSGGTYNEQFF.

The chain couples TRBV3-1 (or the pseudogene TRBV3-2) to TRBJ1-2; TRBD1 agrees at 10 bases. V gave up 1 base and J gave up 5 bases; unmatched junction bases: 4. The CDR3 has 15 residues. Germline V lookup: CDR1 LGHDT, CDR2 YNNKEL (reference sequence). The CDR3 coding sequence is TGTGCCAGCAGCCAAGTCCGGACAGGGGGATATGGCTACACCTTC. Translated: CASSQVRTGGYGYTF.

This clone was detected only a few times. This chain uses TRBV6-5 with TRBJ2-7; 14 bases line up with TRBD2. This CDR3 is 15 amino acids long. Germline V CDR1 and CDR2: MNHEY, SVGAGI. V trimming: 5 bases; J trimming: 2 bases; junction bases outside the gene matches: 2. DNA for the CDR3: TGTGCCAGCAGTCGACTAGCGGGAGGGCCCTACGAGCAGTACTTC. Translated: CASSRLAGGPYEQYF.

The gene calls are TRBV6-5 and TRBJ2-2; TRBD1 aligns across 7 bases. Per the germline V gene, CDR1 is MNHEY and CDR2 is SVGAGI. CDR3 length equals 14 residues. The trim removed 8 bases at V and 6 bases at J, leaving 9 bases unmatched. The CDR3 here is CASSLVDRAGELFF. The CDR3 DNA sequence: TGTGCCAGCTCCCTTGTTGACAGGGCCGGGGAGCTGTTTTTT.

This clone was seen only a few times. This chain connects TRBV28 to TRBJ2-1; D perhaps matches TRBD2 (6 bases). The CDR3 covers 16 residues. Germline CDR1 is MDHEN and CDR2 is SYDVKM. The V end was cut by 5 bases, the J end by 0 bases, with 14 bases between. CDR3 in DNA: TGTGCCAGCAGTGCCGCCGGGACTTTCTCCTACAATGAGCAGTTCTTC. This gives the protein CASSAAGTFSYNEQFF.

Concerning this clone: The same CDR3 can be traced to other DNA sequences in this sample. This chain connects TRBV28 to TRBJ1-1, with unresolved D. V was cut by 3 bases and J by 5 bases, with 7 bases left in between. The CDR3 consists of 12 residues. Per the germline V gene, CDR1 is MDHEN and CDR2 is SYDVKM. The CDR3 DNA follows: TGTGCCAGCAGTTTCCCATTTACTGAAGCTTTCTTT. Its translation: CASSFPFTEAFF.

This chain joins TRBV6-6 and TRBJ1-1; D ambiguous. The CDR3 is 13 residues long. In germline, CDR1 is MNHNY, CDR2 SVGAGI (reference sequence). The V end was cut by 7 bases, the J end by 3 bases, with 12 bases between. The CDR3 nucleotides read TGTGCCAGCAAAGGTTTCGACTACACTGAAGCTTTCTTT. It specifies CASKGFDYTEAFF.

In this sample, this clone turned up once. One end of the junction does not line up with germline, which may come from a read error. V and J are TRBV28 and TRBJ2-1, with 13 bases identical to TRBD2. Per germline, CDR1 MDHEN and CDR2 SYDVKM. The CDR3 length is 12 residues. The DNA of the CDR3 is TGTGCCAGCAGTTTCCCCGGGACTAGCGGGGTCTTC. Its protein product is CASSFPGTSGVF.

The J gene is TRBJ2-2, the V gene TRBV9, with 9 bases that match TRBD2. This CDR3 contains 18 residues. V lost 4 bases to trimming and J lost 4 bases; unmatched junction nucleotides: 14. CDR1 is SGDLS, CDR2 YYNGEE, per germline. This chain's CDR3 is CASSSRRRTSVSTGELFF. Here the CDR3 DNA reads TGTGCCAGCAGCTCCCGTCGAAGGACTAGCGTTAGCACCGGGGAGCTGTTTTTT.

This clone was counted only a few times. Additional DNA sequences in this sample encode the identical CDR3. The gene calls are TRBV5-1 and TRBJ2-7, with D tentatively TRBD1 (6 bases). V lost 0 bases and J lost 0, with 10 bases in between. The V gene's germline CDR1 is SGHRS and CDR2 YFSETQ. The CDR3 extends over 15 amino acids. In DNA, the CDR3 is TGCGCCAGCAGCTTGGCCCGGACAGACTCCTACGAGCAGTACTTC. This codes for CASSLARTDSYEQYF.

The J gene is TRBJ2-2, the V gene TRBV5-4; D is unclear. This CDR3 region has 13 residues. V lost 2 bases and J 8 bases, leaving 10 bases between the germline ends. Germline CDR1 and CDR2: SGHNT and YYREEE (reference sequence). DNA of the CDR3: TGTGCCAGCAGCTTTACTTTTGGTGGGGAGCTGTTTTTT. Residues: CASSFTFGGELFF.

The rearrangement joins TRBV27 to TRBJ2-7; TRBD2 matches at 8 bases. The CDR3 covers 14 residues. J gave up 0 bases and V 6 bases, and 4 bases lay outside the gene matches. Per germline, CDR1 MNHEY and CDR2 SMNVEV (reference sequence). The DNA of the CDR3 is TGTGCCAGCAGCCATAGCGGGGTCTCCTACGAGCAGTACTTC. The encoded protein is CASSHSGVSYEQYF.

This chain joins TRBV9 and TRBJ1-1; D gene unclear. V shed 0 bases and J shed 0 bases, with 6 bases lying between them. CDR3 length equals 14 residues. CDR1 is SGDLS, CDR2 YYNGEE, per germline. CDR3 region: CASSVAPLNTEAFF. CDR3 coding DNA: TGTGCCAGCAGCGTAGCTCCCTTGAACACTGAAGCTTTCTTT.

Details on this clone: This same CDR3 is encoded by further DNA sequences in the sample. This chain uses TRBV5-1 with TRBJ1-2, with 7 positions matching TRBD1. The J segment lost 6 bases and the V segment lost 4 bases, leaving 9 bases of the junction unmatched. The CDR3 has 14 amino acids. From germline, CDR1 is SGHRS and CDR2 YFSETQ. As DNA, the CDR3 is TGCGCCAGCAGCAGCAGACAGGGACGTGATGGCTACACCTTC. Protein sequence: CASSSRQGRDGYTF.

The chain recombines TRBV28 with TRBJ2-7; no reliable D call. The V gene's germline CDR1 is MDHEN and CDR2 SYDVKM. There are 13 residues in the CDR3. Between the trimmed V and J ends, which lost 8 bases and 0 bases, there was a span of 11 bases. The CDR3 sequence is CASQAGFSYEQYF. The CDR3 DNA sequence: TGTGCCAGCCAGGCTGGGTTCTCCTACGAGCAGTACTTC.

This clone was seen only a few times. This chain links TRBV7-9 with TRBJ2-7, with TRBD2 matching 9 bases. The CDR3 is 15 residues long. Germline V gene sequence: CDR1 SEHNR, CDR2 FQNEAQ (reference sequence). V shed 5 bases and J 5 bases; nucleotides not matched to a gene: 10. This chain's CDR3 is CASSESGRYANEQYF. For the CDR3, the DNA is TGTGCCAGCAGCGAGAGCGGGAGGTACGCTAACGAGCAGTACTTC.

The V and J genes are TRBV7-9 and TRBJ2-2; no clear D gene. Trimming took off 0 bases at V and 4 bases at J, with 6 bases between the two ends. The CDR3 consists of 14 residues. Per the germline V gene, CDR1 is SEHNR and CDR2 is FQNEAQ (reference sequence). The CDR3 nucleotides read TGTGCCAGCAGCTTAGCTAGTAGCACCGGGGAGCTGTTTTTT. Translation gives CASSLASSTGELFF.

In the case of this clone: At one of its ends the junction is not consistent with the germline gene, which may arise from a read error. In DNA form, the CDR3 reads TGTGCTAGCAGCTTGGGGACAGGATTCACAGATACGCAGTATTTT. Protein product: CASSLGTGFTDTQYF. The chain uses TRBV7-7 and TRBJ2-3; 8 bases are a match to TRBD1. This CDR3 comprises 15 residues. CDR1 SSHAT and CDR2 FNYEAQ come from the germline V gene (reference sequence).

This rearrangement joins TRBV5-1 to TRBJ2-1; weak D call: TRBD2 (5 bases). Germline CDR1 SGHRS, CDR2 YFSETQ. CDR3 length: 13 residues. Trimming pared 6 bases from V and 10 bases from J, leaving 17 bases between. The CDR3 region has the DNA TGCGCCAGCAACCCCGACTCATGGAGGGAGCAGTTCTTC. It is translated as CASNPDSWREQFF.